Listed below are T cell receptor beta chains from one sample, sequenced in a study of blood T cells in healthy people across ages. TCRdb itself ran the 5' RACE reads through MiXCR, one entry per CDR3 protein. The sample has just under 750,000 distinct CDR3 sequences; 22% are singletons. Sequencing was carried out using blood. The source of these receptors is a man aged 70-80 years in good health. The CDR3 runs from the conserved cysteine through the conserved F or W. The D gene is left open where the match is weak. The size entry is marked missing in some rows and otherwise reads once, few, many or a size class.

D gene	clone size	V gene	J gene	CDR3 protein	CDR3 DNA
TRBD1	few	TRBV5-1	TRBJ2-3	CASSGTGVTDTQYF	TGCGCCAGCAGCGGGACAGGAGTCACAGATACGCAGTATTTT
.	few	TRBV29-1	TRBJ2-2	CSAHTTGINTGELFF	TGCAGCGCTCATACAACAGGGATTAACACCGGGGAGCTGTTTTTT
TRBD1	once	TRBV9	TRBJ1-4	CASSVRTGGSEKLFF	TGTGCCAGCAGCGTCCGGACAGGGGGTAGTGAAAAACTGTTTTTT
TRBD2	.	TRBV7-9	TRBJ2-1	CASSLGLAAKEQFF	TGTGCCAGCAGCTTAGGTCTAGCGGCCAAGGAGCAGTTCTTC
.	.	TRBV5-1	TRBJ2-1	CASSFRESSYNEQFF	TGCGCCAGCAGCTTCCGGGAGAGCTCCTACAATGAGCAGTTCTTC
TRBD2	.	TRBV7-2	TRBJ2-3	CASSLRITGGTDTQYF	TGTGCCAGCAGCTTGAGGATTACGGGGGGAACAGATACGCAGTATTTT
TRBD1	few	TRBV12-3/TRBV12-4	TRBJ1-4	CASSLGTGDKKLFF	TGTGCCAGCAGTTTGGGGACAGGGGACAAAAAACTGTTTTTT
TRBD1	few	TRBV28	TRBJ2-7	CASSEQGAQYEQYF	TGTGCCAGCAGTGAACAGGGGGCTCAATACGAGCAGTACTTC
.	.	TRBV14	TRBJ1-2	CASSPNRGEFGYTF	TGTGCCAGCAGCCCCAACCGGGGGGAATTTGGCTACACCTTC
TRBD1	.	TRBV6-5	TRBJ1-2	CASSYAVSRGLAFSNYGYTF	TGTGCCAGCAGTTACGCGGTTTCCAGGGGGCTTGCCTTTTCTAACTATGGCTACACCTTC
.	once	TRBV4-2	TRBJ1-2	CASSQDPDTHYGYTF	TGTGCCAGCAGCCAAGACCCCGACACCCACTATGGCTACACCTTC
.	.	TRBV10-3	TRBJ1-6	CAISEGGFGNSPLHF	TGTGCCATCAGTGAGGGGGGTTTCGGCAATTCACCCCTCCACTTT
.	many	TRBV3-1	TRBJ1-4	CASSQNGGGRNEKLFF	TGTGCCAGCAGCCAAAACGGGGGAGGAAGAAATGAAAAACTGTTTTTT
TRBD2	.	TRBV6-1	TRBJ2-3	CASRKTLMTSGTTDTQYF	TGTGCCAGCAGAAAGACCCTTATGACTAGCGGGACCACAGATACGCAGTATTTT
TRBD1	few	TRBV7-8	TRBJ1-2	CASSLVGTGREGYTF	TGCGCCAGCAGCTTAGTCGGGACAGGGCGAGAGGGCTACACCTTC
.	.	TRBV9	TRBJ2-1	CASSVDPGYNEQFF	TGTGCCAGCAGCGTAGACCCGGGATACAATGAGCAGTTCTTC
.	.	TRBV5-5	TRBJ1-1	CATVMGVGDTEAFF	TGTGCCACCGTTATGGGGGTGGGAGACACTGAAGCTTTCTTT
TRBD1	once	TRBV28	TRBJ2-3	CASSFGQGGNTDTQYF	TGTGCCAGCAGTTTCGGACAGGGAGGCAACACAGATACGCAGTATTTT
TRBD1	.	TRBV7-8	TRBJ1-2	CASSQRSRQGGPSNYGYTF	TGTGCCAGCAGCCAAAGGAGTAGACAGGGGGGTCCATCTAACTATGGCTACACCTTC
TRBD1	.	TRBV12-3/TRBV12-4	TRBJ2-2	CASSLGTGGGTGELFF	TGTGCCAGCAGTTTAGGAACAGGGGGCGGGACCGGGGAGCTGTTTTTT
.	few	TRBV18	TRBJ2-3	CASSPGRYTDTQYF	TGTGCCAGCTCACCGGGGAGATACACAGATACGCAGTATTTT
TRBD1	.	TRBV28	TRBJ2-5	CASSLQRGRMETQYF	TGTGCCAGCAGTTTGCAGAGGGGGCGGATGGAGACCCAGTACTTC
.	few	TRBV6-2/TRBV6-3	TRBJ2-7	CASSYSLESSSYEQYF	TGTGCCAGCAGTTACTCGCTTGAGTCTAGCTCCTACGAGCAGTACTTC
.	few	TRBV24-1	TRBJ2-5	CATSQEGQFKTQYF	TGTGCCACCAGCCAGGAGGGGCAATTCAAGACCCAGTACTTC
.	few	TRBV12-3/TRBV12-4	TRBJ2-3	CASSWTRRTDTQYF	TGTGCCAGCAGTTGGACACGGCGCACAGATACGCAGTATTTT
.	.	TRBV20-1	TRBJ2-3	CSASADSDTQYF	TGCAGTGCTAGTGCGGATTCAGATACGCAGTATTTT
.	.	TRBV7-2	TRBJ2-1	CASSLTVLSYNEQFF	TGTGCCAGCAGCTTAACGGTACTCTCCTACAATGAGCAGTTCTTC
TRBD1	many	TRBV12-3/TRBV12-4	TRBJ1-4	CASNRQGRGEKLFF	TGTGCCAGCAATAGACAGGGGCGGGGAGAAAAACTGTTTTTT
.	.	TRBV5-6	TRBJ2-1	CASSASGFRNEQFF	TGTGCCAGCAGCGCATCCGGGTTCCGCAATGAGCAGTTCTTC
.	.	TRBV20-1	TRBJ1-4	CSAREVRSNEKLFF	TGCAGTGCTAGAGAGGTTAGGAGTAATGAAAAACTGTTTTTT
.	.	TRBV7-9	TRBJ1-3	CASSLFRTGNTIYF	TGTGCCAGCAGCTTATTTAGAACTGGAAACACCATATATTTT
.	.	TRBV4-1	TRBJ1-4	CASSQAIRQVGEKLFF	TGCGCCAGCAGCCAAGCGATCCGACAGGTCGGTGAAAAACTGTTTTTT
TRBD1	few	TRBV14	TRBJ1-5	CASSQAGGWPQHF	TGTGCCAGCAGCCAAGCAGGGGGCTGGCCCCAGCATTTT
TRBD1	few	TRBV15	TRBJ2-2	CATSKSGGSASNRDTGELFF	TGTGCCACCAGCAAATCAGGGGGTTCCGCTTCGAACCGAGACACCGGGGAGCTGTTTTTT
TRBD2	few	TRBV3-1	TRBJ2-2	CASSPRTSGDNTGELFF	TGTGCCAGCAGCCCCCGGACTAGCGGGGACAACACCGGGGAGCTGTTTTTT
.	many	TRBV6-1	TRBJ1-5	CASSESERGFRQPQHF	TGTGCCAGCAGTGAGAGCGAGAGGGGGTTCCGTCAGCCCCAGCATTTT
.	.	TRBV11-3	TRBJ1-2	CASSPRTDPNYGYTF	TGTGCCAGCAGCCCCCGGACAGACCCTAACTATGGCTACACCTTC
.	few	TRBV5-4	TRBJ2-3	CASSLGVHTDTQYF	TGTGCCAGCAGCTTGGGAGTCCACACAGATACGCAGTATTTT
.	few	TRBV7-2	TRBJ2-1	CASSFTRLDEQFF	TGTGCCAGCAGCTTCACACGTTTGGATGAGCAGTTCTTC